This entry lists 4 T cell receptor beta chains sequenced from one sample in a study of response to subunit inactivated influenza vaccine. TCRdb redid the calling of the RT-PCR reads with MiXCR, one entry per CDR3 protein. The repertoire holds 530,000 or so distinct CDR3 sequences, with approximately 24% as singletons. This specimen consisted of CD4+ T cells sorted from PBMCs, obtained 4 to 6 days after vaccination. Source of these receptors: a man between 50 and 59 years old who received an inactivated influenza vaccine.

This clonotype showed up just a few times. This sequence joins TRBV5-5 and TRBJ1-2; D is undetermined. The CDR3 sequence is 11 residues long. The germline V gene encodes CDR1 SGHKS and CDR2 YYEKEE (reference sequence). Deletions cut 0 bases from V and 7 bases from J, with 4 bases between. DNA of the CDR3: TGTGCCAGCAGCTTGGAGGGTGGCTACACCTTC. Translated: CASSLEGGYTF.

V and J are TRBV3-1 and TRBJ1-1; no clear D. The CDR3 loop spans 11 amino acids. V gave up 1 base and J gave up 11 bases, with 8 bases separating them. In germline, CDR1 is LGHDT, CDR2 YNNKEL (reference sequence). CDR3 amino acids: CASSQGEKAFF. The DNA for the CDR3 is TGTGCCAGCAGCCAAGGGGAAAAGGCTTTCTTT. Using reference TRBV3-1 and TRBJ1-1 for the parts outside the CDR3, the full variable domain is DTAVSQTPKYLVTQMGNDKSIKCEQNLGHDTMYWYKQDSKKFLKIMFSYNNKELIINETVPNRFSPKSPDKAHLNLHINSLELGDSAVYFCASSQGEKAFFGQGTRLTVV.

The rearrangement uses TRBV9 and TRBJ1-1; possibly TRBD1 for D (5 bases). The CDR3 is made up of 14 amino acids. Germline values: CDR1 SGDLS, CDR2 YYNGEE. With 0 bases removed from V and 4 bases from J, the gap between germline ends came to 10 bases. The CDR3: CASSVAQRGTEAFF. DNA for the CDR3: TGTGCCAGCAGCGTAGCCCAAAGGGGCACTGAAGCTTTCTTT.

A few counts support this clonotype. V usage is TRBV12-3 or TRBV12-4 and J usage is TRBJ2-5; 7 bases match TRBD1. The CDR3 sequence is 14 residues long. V lost 3 bases and J lost 9; bases outside the gene matches: 10. CDR3 loop: CASSLGRTGWSQYF. In DNA form, the CDR3 reads TGTGCCAGCAGTTTGGGTCGGACAGGATGGTCCCAGTACTTC.